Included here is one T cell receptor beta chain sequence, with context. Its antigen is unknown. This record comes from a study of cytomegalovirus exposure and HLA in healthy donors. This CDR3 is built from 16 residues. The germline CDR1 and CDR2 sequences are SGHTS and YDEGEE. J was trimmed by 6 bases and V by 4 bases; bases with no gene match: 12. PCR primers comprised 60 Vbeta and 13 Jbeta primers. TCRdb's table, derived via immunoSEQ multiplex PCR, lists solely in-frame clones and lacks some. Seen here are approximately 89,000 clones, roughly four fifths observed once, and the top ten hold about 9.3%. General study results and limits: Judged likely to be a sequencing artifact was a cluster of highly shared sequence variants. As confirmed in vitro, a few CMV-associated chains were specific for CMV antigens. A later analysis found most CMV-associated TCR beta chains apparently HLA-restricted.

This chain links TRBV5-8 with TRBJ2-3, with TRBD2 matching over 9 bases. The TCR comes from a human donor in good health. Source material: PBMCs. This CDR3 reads CASSLGGAGGSDTQYF. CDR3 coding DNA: TGTGCCAGCAGCCTCGGGGGAGCGGGGGGATCGGATACGCAGTATTTT.